Listed here are 12 T cell receptor beta chains from one sample, sequenced in a study of beta chain features in type 1 diabetes. Isolated RNA was reverse transcribed in full, so expressed TCRB transcripts were sequenced. Repertoires were generated with immunoSEQ multiplex PCR, while TCRdb's copy carries only in-frame clones and drops some. The data contain under 45,000 clones, roughly 50% of them seen just once; the ten biggest clones take up 0.25%. The sample comprised stem cell memory CD4+ T cells from blood. The receptors stem from a woman younger than 45 in good health.

The chain links TRBV19 to TRBJ2-4; 7 bases line up with TRBD1. The V gene end was trimmed by 5 bases and the J gene end by 6 bases; junction bases not matched to a gene: 7. The CDR3 sequence is 14 residues long. Germline CDR1 LNHDA, CDR2 SQIVND (reference sequence). The CDR3 DNA follows: TGTGCCAGTAGTTTGCAGGGGGTGGCAAACATTCAGTACTTC. Protein sequence: CASSLQGVANIQYF.

The chain uses TRBV7-9 and TRBJ2-7, with D possibly being TRBD1 (6 bases). V was trimmed by 3 bases and J by 1 base, leaving 13 bases between them. Germline assignment: CDR1 SEHNR and CDR2 FQNEAQ (reference sequence). This CDR3 spans 15 amino acids. The DNA of the CDR3 is TGTGCCAGCAGCTTCGGGCCACAGGGTTCCTACGAGCAGTACTTC. Translated: CASSFGPQGSYEQYF.

This clone has only a few counts. The V gene is TRBV7-2, the J gene TRBJ2-3, with D uncertain. Germline lookup yields CDR1 SGHTA and CDR2 FQGNSA. This CDR3 contains 12 residues. Trimming stripped 3 bases from V and 5 bases from J, with 6 bases between. CDR3 sequence: CASSFVVDTQYF. DNA of the CDR3: TGTGCCAGCAGCTTCGTCGTAGATACGCAGTATTTT.

In the case of this clone: Mismatch with germline at one junction end may stem from a read error. The gene calls are TRBV7-9 and TRBJ2-1, with D unresolved. The length of the CDR3 is 15 residues. Per germline, CDR1 SEHNR and CDR2 FQNEAQ (reference sequence). The CDR3 here is CASSLFGEVYNERFF. Here the CDR3 DNA reads TGTGCCAGCAGCTTATTCGGTGAAGTCTACAATGAGCGGTTCTTC.

The chain carries TRBV5-1 and TRBJ1-1; 8 nucleotides agree with TRBD1. This CDR3 is 18 amino acids long. Germline V CDR1 and CDR2: SGHRS, YFSETQ. V dropped 0 bases and J dropped 3; count of bases not matched to a gene: 13. The CDR3 protein is CASSLGRTGRLLDTEAFF. Here the CDR3 DNA reads TGCGCCAGCAGCTTGGGGAGGACAGGGAGGTTATTAGACACTGAAGCTTTCTTT.

The genes are TRBV10-3 and TRBJ2-1; 12 positions agree with TRBD2. Germline loops: CDR1 ENHRY, CDR2 SYGVKD. The ends lost 0 bases at V and 15 bases at J; junction bases unmatched: 6. CDR3 size: 14 residues. DNA for the CDR3: TGTGCCATCAGTGAGTCGGTGACTAGCGGGAGCGGGTTCTTC. Protein product: CAISESVTSGSGFF.

This rearrangement joins TRBV7-2 to TRBJ2-1; a weak D match, TRBD2 (6 bases). Deletions cut 2 bases from V and 5 bases from J, with 16 bases between. The CDR3 totals 16 residues. CDR1 and CDR2 from the germline V gene are SGHTA and FQGNSA. The CDR3 DNA reads TGTGCCAGCAGCTTAAGGCTAGCGCGGCCTAACAATGAGCAGTTCTTC. Translating gives CASSLRLARPNNEQFF.

This clone was observed a handful of times. This chain uses TRBV5-1 with TRBJ2-7; D might be TRBD1 (6 bases). This CDR3 comprises 14 residues. The V end lost 2 bases, the J end lost 2 bases, and 11 bases lay between the germline ends. Germline loops: CDR1 SGHRS, CDR2 YFSETQ. CDR3 loop: CASSLNKGAYEQYF. Written as DNA, the CDR3 is TGCGCCAGCAGCTTAAATAAGGGGGCCTACGAGCAGTACTTC.

The gene calls are TRBV15 and TRBJ2-3; TRBD1 matches 10 bases. The germline CDR1 and CDR2 sequences are LNHNV and YYDKDF (reference sequence). The V and J ends lost 1 base and 0 bases, in that order; junction bases with no gene match: 7. The CDR3 has 18 amino acids. In nucleotides, the CDR3 is TGTGCCACCAGCAGAGGTACCGGGACAGGGGATAGCACAGATACGCAGTATTTT. Protein sequence: CATSRGTGTGDSTDTQYF.

The chain recombines TRBV5-1 with TRBJ2-5, with D tentatively TRBD1 (5 bases). V lost 0 bases to trimming and J lost 5 bases, with 14 bases between them. The CDR3 runs 15 residues. Germline V lookup: CDR1 SGHRS, CDR2 YFSETQ. The CDR3 reads CASSLVLGVSETQYF. The CDR3 DNA follows: TGCGCCAGCAGCTTGGTCCTAGGGGTCTCGGAGACCCAGTACTTC.

The V and J genes are TRBV7-2 and TRBJ2-4; 7 bases line up with TRBD1. V shed 1 base and J 4 bases; nucleotides not matched to a gene: 13. Per the germline V gene, CDR1 is SGHTA and CDR2 is FQGNSA. The CDR3 is 18 amino acids. CDR3 nucleotide sequence: TGTGCCAGCAGCTTAGGGGTCTCCGGGACAGCCATAAAAAACATTCAGTACTTC. Amino acids: CASSLGVSGTAIKNIQYF.

The chain employs TRBV7-8 and TRBJ2-7; TRBD2 aligns across 7 bases. CDR3 length equals 14 residues. The ends lost 4 bases at V and 3 bases at J; junction bases unmatched: 6. Germline loops: CDR1 SGHVS, CDR2 FQNEAQ. For the CDR3, the DNA is TGTGCCAGCAGCTCGGGGAGGGGTGTCTACGAGCAGTACTTC. It codes for CASSSGRGVYEQYF.